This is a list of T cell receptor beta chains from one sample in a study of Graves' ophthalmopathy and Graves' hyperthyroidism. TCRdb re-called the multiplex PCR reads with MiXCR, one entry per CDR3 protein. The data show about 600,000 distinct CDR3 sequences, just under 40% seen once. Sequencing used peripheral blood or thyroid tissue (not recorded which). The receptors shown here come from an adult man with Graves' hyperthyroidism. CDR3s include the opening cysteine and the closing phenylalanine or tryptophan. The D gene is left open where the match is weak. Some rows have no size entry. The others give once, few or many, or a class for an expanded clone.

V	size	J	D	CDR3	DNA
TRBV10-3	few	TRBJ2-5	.	CAIIFWGLGETQYF	TGTGCCATCATATTTTGGGGGCTAGGAGAGACCCAGTACTTC
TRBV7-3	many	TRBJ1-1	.	CASSPNPLKGMDTEAFF	TGTGCCAGCAGCCCCAACCCCCTGAAAGGCATGGACACTGAAGCTTTCTTT
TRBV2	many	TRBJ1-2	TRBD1	CASSEIQGAYGYTF	TGTGCCAGCAGTGAAATACAGGGGGCGTATGGCTACACCTTC
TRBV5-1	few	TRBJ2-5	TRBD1	CASGPGQGARVKETQYF	TGCGCCAGCGGGCCAGGACAGGGGGCGCGGGTAAAGGAGACCCAGTACTTC
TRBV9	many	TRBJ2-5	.	CASSPTAIQETQYF	TGTGCCAGCAGCCCAACGGCTATCCAAGAGACCCAGTACTTC
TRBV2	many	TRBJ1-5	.	CASRGRINQPQHF	TGTGCCAGCAGGGGACGGATCAATCAGCCCCAGCATTTT
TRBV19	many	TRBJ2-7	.	CASSMGDGDYEQYF	TGTGCCAGTAGTATGGGGGACGGAGACTACGAGCAGTACTTC
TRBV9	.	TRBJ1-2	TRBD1	CASSVATGQGSYTF	TGTGCCAGCAGCGTAGCTACAGGACAGGGCAGCTACACCTTC
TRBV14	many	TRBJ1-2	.	CASSQGGRPGYTF	TGTGCCAGCAGCCAAGGAGGGCGGCCCGGCTACACCTTC
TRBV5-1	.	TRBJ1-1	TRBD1	CASSPGDSMNTEAFF	TGCGCCAGCAGCCCCGGGGACAGCATGAACACTGAAGCTTTCTTT
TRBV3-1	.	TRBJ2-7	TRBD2	CASSQLGGERSYEQYF	TGTGCCAGCAGCCAACTGGGAGGGGAGAGGTCCTACGAGCAGTACTTC
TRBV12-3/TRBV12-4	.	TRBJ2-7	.	CASSLKRDSEQYF	TGTGCCAGCAGTTTAAAGCGGGACAGTGAGCAGTACTTC
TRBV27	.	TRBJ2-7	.	CASGQLAGSYEQYF	TGTGCCAGCGGCCAACTAGCAGGGTCCTACGAGCAGTACTTC
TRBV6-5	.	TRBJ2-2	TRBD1	CASRHRAGTGGRSGELFF	TGTGCCAGCAGACACAGGGCCGGGACAGGGGGCCGGAGCGGGGAGCTGTTTTTT
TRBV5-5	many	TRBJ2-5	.	CASSLGQLGRETQYF	TGTGCCAGCAGCTTGGGGCAGTTGGGGAGGGAGACCCAGTACTTC
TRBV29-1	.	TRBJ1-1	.	CSSGAASTEAFF	TGCAGCAGTGGGGCGGCGAGCACTGAAGCTTTCTTT
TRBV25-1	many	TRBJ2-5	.	CASSGFSQKRETQYF	TGTGCCAGCAGTGGCTTCAGCCAGAAGAGAGAGACCCAGTACTTC
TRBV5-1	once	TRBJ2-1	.	CASSWRANNEQFF	TGCGCCAGCAGCTGGCGGGCAAACAATGAGCAGTTCTTC
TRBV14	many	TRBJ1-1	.	CASSQDLGRTYTEAFF	TGTGCCAGCAGCCAAGATCTAGGTAGGACATACACTGAAGCTTTCTTT
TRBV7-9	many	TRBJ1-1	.	CASSRNQMNTEAFF	TGTGCCAGCAGCCGGAATCAGATGAACACTGAAGCTTTCTTT